The entry below gives a single T cell receptor (beta chain) sequence along with its context. The CDR3 is made up of 14 amino acids. The germline V gene has CDR1 SNHLY and CDR2 FYNNEI. J gave up 6 bases and V 3 bases, and 7 bases lay outside the gene matches. This sample was included in a study of blood T cell repertoires in COVID-19. For the study at large: T cells, B-cell-depleted T cells, or PBMCs supplied cDNA or gDNA.

Under the authors' procedure: Nucleated cell counts were estimated from reference gene primer amplification. The method was immunoSEQ multiplex PCR; TCRdb's version includes in-frame clones alone and lacks a portion of them. The DNA gave D and trimming, while V, J and clone size come from that table. The table records 45,000 to 70,000 clones, around 80% of them present only once. The V and J genes are TRBV2 and TRBJ1-1; 7 positions match TRBD1. The receptor's source is a woman of 80 years or more with acute or convalescent COVID-19. The sample was peripheral blood. The CDR3 DNA reads as TGTGCCAGCAGTGATGCAGGGGGGTGGGCTGAAGCTTTCTTT. It specifies CASSDAGGWAEAFF.